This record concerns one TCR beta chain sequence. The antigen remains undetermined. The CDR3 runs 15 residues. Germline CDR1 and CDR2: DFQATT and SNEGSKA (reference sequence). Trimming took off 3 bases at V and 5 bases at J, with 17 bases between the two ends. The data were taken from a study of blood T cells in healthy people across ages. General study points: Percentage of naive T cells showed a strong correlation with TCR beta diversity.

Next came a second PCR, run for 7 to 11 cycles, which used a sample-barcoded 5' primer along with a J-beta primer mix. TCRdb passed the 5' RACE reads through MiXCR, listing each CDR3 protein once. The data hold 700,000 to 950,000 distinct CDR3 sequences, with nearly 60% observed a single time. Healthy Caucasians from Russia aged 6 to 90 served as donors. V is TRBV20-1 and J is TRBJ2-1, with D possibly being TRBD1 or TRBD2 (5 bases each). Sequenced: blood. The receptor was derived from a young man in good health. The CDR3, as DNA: TGCAGTGCTAGGCAGGCCGGGACCGACAACAATGAGCAGTTCTTC. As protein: CSARQAGTDNNEQFF.